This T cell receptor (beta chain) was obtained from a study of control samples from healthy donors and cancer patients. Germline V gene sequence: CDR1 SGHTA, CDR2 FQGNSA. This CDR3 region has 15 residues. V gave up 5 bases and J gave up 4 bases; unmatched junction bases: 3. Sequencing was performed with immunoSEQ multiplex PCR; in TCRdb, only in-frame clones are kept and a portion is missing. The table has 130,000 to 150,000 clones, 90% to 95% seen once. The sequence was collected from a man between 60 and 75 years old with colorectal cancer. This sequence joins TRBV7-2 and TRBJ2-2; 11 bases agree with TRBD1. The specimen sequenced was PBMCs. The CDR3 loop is CASSGGQGGTGELFF. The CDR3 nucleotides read TGTGCCAGCAGCGGGGGACAGGGGGGCACCGGGGAGCTGTTTTTT.